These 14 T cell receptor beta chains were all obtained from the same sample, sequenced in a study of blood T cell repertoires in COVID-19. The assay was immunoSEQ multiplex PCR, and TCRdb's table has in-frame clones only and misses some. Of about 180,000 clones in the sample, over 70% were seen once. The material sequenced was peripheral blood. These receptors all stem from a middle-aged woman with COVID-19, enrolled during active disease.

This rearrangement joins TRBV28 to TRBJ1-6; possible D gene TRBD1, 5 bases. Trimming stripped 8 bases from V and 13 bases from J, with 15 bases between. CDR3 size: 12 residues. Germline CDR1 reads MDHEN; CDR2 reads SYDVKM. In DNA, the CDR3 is TGTGCCAGCCAGACTCAACCAGGGCCCCTCCACTTT. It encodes CASQTQPGPLHF.

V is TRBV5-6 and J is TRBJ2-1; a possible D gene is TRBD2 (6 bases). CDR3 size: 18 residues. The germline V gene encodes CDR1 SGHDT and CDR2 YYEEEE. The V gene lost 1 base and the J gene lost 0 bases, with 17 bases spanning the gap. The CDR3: CASSLPPVGGGSYNEQFF. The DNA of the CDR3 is TGTGCCAGCAGCTTGCCCCCGGTCGGGGGTGGCTCCTACAATGAGCAGTTCTTC.

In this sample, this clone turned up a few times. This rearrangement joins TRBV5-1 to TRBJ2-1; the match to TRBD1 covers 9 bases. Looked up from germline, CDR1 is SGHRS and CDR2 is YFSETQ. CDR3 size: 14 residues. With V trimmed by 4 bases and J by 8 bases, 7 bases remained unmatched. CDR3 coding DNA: TGCGCCAGCAGCGCGGGACAGGGTATGGATGAGCAGTTCTTC. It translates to CASSAGQGMDEQFF.

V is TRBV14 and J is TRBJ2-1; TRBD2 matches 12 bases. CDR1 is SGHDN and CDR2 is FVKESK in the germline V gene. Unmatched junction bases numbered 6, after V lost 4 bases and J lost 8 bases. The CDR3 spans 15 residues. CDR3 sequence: CASSLLAGGIDEQFF. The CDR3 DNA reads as TGTGCCAGCAGCCTACTAGCGGGGGGTATCGATGAGCAGTTCTTC.

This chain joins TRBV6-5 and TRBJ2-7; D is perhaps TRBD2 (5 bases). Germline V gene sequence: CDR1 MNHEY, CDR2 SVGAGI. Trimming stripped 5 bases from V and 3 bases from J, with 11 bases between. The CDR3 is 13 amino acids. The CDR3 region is CASSTGKHYEQYF. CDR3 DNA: TGTGCCAGCAGTACCGGGAAACACTACGAGCAGTACTTC.

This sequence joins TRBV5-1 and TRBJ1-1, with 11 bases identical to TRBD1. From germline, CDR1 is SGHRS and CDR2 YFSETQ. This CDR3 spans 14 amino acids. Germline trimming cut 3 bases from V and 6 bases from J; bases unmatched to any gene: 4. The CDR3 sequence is CASSWGQGDPEAFF. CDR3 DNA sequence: TGCGCCAGCAGCTGGGGACAGGGGGACCCTGAAGCTTTCTTT.

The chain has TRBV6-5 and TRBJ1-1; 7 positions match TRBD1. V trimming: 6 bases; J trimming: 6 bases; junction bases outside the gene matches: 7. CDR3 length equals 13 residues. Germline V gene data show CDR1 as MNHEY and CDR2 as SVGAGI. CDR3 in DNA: TGTGCCAGCAGCCCCGGACAGGTTTCTGAAGCTTTCTTT. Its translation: CASSPGQVSEAFF.

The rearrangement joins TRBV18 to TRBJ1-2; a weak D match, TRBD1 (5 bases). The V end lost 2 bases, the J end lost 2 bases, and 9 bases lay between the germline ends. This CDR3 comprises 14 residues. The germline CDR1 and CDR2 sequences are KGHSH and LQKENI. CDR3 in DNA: TGTGCCAGCTCACCATTACCAGGGAACTATGGCTACACCTTC. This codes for CASSPLPGNYGYTF. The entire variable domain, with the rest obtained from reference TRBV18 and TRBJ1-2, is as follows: NAGVMQNPRHLVRRRGQEARLRCSPMKGHSHVYWYRQLPEEGLKFMVYLQKENIIDESGMPKERFSAEFPKEGPSILRIQQVVRGDSAAYFCASSPLPGNYGYTFGSGTRLTVV.

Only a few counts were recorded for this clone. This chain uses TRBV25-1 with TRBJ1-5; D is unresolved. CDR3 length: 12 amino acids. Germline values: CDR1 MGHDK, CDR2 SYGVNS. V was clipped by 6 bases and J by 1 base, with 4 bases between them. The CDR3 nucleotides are TGTGCCAGCAGGAGGAGCAATCAGCCCCAGCATTTT. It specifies CASRRSNQPQHF.

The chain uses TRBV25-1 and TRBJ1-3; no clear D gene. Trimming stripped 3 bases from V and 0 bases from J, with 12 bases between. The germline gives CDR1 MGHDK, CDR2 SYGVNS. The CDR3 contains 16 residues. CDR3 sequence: CASSDDTLPSGNTIYF. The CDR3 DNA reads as TGTGCCAGCAGTGATGACACATTGCCCTCTGGAAACACCATATATTTT.

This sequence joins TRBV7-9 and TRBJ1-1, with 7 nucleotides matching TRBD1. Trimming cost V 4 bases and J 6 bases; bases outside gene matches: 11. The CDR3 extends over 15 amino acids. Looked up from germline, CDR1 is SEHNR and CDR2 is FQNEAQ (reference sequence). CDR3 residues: CASSSYSDRASEAFF. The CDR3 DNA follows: TGTGCCAGCAGCTCCTACTCAGACAGGGCGTCTGAAGCTTTCTTT.

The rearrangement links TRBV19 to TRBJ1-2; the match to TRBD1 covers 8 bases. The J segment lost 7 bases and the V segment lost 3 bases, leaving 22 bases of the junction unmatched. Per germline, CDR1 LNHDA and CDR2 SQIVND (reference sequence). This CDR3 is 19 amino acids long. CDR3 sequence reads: CASSIMVGTGTLGAGGYTF. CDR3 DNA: TGTGCCAGTAGTATTATGGTAGGGACAGGAACTCTCGGGGCTGGTGGCTACACCTTC. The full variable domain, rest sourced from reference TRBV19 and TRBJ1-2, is DGGITQSPKYLFRKEGQNVTLSCEQNLNHDAMYWYRQDPGQGLRLIYYSQIVNDFQKGDIAEGYSVSREKKESFPLTVTSAQKNPTAFYLCASSIMVGTGTLGAGGYTFGSGTRLTVV.

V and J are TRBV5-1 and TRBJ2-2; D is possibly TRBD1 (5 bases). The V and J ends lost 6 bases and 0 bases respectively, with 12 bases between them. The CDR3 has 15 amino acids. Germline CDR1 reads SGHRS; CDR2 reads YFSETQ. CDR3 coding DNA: TGCGCCAGCACCCGACAGACGTCGAACACCGGGGAGCTGTTTTTT. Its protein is CASTRQTSNTGELFF.

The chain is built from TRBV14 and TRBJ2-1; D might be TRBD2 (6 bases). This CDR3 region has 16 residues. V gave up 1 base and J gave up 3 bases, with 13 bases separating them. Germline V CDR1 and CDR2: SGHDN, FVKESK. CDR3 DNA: TGTGCCAGCAGCCAAGCTCCGGGACTGGGCTACAATGAGCAGTTCTTC. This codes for CASSQAPGLGYNEQFF.